These T cell receptor beta chains were read from a single sample in a study of T cell repertoires in cytomegalovirus infection. TCRdb processed the reads anew with MiXCR; each CDR3 protein has one entry. In the table there are 450,000 to 550,000 distinct CDR3 sequences, approximately 17% of which are singletons. The sequencing input was CD8+ T cells from PBMCs. The receptors shown here come from a human donor in good health (CMV status not recorded). Some clones in this sample may be carry-over from other donors' samples. The conserved cysteine and the conserved F or W are not part of the CDR3 here.

TRBJ2-7,TRBV4-1,ASSQVGRMGEQY
TRBJ1-2,TRBV29-1,SVGLQGYGYT
TRBJ2-7,TRBV28,ACTPTQLDYEKY
TRBJ1-1,TRBV27,ASTLGGGNTEAF
TRBJ2-3,TRBV19,ASIGPGASTDTQY
TRBJ2-7,TRBV6-6,ASSYSDLSTGEQY
TRBJ2-7,TRBV28,ASSLLGLVYEQY
TRBJ1-5,TRBV6-2/TRBV6-3,ASSYDGHQRSWSNQPQH
TRBJ2-7,TRBV13,ASSHGGTGSYEQY
TRBJ2-1,TRBV6-5,ASSSPAGGPGSSYNEQF
TRBJ2-3,TRBV25-1,ASSDRRGNPITDTQY
TRBJ2-1,TRBV9,ASSISGTASYNEQF
TRBJ2-5,TRBV2,ASANYSGQRQETQY
TRBJ2-5,TRBV6-5,ASSYSGGRGQETQY
TRBJ1-1,TRBV4-1,ASSQERSPNTEAF
TRBJ2-1,TRBV7-9,ASSSGLASNEQF
TRBJ2-1,TRBV7-3,ASSLRQGTGDEQF
TRBJ2-1,TRBV5-1,ASSLLWSTNEQF
TRBJ1-1,TRBV5-1,ASFSVGQGAVNTEAF
TRBJ1-2,TRBV29-1,SVGGTNYGYT
TRBJ2-1,TRBV30,AWTWRNEQF
TRBJ2-2,TRBV2,ASSSDRGAANTGELF
TRBJ2-7,TRBV6-2/TRBV6-3,ASSSTSASHYEQY
TRBJ2-3,TRBV20-1,SARKSDSLASDTQY
TRBJ2-7,TRBV15,ATSSLGTERGYEQY
TRBJ1-1,TRBV4-2,ASSQAQGVTEAF
TRBJ1-5,TRBV12-3/TRBV12-4,ASSLSGSAGNQPQH
TRBJ2-1,TRBV7-6,ARSFLVPGPRGSYNEQF
TRBJ1-2,TRBV19,ASSMSDYGYT
TRBJ1-1,TRBV27,ASSLYPTGHTEAF
TRBJ1-5,TRBV27,ASSLLGSNQPQH
TRBJ1-4,TRBV7-9,ASSSHRQAGEKLF
TRBJ1-4,TRBV11-2,ASSHWDRDNEKLF
TRBJ2-1,TRBV6-6,ASSYVGQGFYNEQF
TRBJ2-1,TRBV4-1,ASSQVGPGTSGVNEQF
TRBJ2-7,TRBV5-1,ASSLVPLAEVPYEQY
TRBJ2-1,TRBV9,ASSPTGSYNEQF
TRBJ2-5,TRBV5-1,ASSLAGQLQETQY
TRBJ1-6,TRBV5-5,ASSGEANSPLH
TRBJ2-5,TRBV6-1,ASSGISGQETQY